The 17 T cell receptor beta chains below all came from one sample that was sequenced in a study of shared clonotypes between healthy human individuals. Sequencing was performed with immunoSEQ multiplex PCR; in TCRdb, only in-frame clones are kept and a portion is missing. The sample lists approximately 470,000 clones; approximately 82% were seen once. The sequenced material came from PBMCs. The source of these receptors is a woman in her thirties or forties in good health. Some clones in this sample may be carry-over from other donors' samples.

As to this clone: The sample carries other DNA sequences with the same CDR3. The chain's CDR3 is CAWRQDENYGYTF. DNA of the CDR3: TGTGCCTGGAGACAGGACGAGAACTATGGCTACACCTTC. The rearrangement joins TRBV30 to TRBJ1-2, with a tentative D call TRBD1 (5 bases). The CDR3 is 13 amino acids. Deletions cut 3 bases from V and 2 bases from J, with 10 bases between. Germline V gene data show CDR1 as GTSNPN and CDR2 as SVGIG (reference sequence). Full variable domain (missing parts from reference TRBV30 and TRBJ1-2): SQTIHQWPATLVQPVGSPLSLECTVEGTSNPNLYWYRQAAGRGLQLLFYSVGIGQISSEVPQNLSASRPQDRQFILSSKKLLLSDSGFYLCAWRQDENYGYTFGSGTRLTVV.

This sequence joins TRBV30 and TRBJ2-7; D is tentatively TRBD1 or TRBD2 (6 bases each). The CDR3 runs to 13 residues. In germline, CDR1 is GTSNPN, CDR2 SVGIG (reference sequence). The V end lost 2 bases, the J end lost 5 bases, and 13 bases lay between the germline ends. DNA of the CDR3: TGTGCCTGGAGTCGGGGGCTTCGGGACGAGCAGTACTTC. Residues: CAWSRGLRDEQYF.

The CDR3 DNA is TGTGCCATCAGTGACAGAGGGGGTGACACTGAAGCTTTCTTT. It yields the protein CAISDRGGDTEAFF. J is TRBJ1-1 and V is TRBV10-3; D might be TRBD1 (6 bases). The CDR3 is made up of 14 amino acids. The germline V gene encodes CDR1 ENHRY and CDR2 SYGVKD. The V end was cut by 3 bases, the J end by 3 bases, with 11 bases between.

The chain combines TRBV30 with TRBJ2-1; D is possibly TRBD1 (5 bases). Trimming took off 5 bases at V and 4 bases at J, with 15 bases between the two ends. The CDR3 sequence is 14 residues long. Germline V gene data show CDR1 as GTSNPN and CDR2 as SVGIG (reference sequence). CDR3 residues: CAWGIGATYNEQFF. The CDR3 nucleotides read TGTGCCTGGGGTATTGGGGCGACTTACAATGAGCAGTTCTTC.

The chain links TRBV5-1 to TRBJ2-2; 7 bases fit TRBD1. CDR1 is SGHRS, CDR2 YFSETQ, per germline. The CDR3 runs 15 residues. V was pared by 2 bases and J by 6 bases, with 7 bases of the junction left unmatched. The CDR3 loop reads CASSFQGGWAGELFF. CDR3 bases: TGCGCCAGCAGCTTCCAAGGGGGCTGGGCCGGGGAGCTGTTTTTT.

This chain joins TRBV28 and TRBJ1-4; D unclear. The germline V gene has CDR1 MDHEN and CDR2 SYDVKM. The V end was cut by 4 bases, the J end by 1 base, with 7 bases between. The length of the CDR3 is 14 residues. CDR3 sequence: CASSSWGTNEKLFF. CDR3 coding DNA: TGTGCCAGCAGTTCATGGGGAACTAATGAAAAACTGTTTTTT.

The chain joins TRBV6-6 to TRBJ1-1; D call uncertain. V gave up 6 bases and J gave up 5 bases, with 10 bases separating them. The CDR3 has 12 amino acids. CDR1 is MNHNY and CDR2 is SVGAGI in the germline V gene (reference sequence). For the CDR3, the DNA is TGTGCCAGCAGACCAGAAAGTACTGAAGCTTTCTTT. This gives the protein CASRPESTEAFF.

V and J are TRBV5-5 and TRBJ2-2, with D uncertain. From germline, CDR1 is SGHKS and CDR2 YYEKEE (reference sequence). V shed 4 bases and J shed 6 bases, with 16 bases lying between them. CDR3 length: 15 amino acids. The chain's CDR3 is CASSLEGGLAGELFF. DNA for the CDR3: TGTGCCAGCAGCCTGGAAGGCGGTTTGGCCGGGGAGCTGTTTTTT.

The CDR3 region has the DNA TGTGCCAGCAGGCCGACAGGGGGCGGTGGCGGGGAGCTGTTTTTT. This encodes CASRPTGGGGGELFF. This chain uses TRBV28 with TRBJ2-2; 10 positions agree with TRBD1. The CDR3 length is 15 residues. Losses at the gene ends were 6 bases for V and 7 bases for J; bases not matched to a gene: 8. CDR1 and CDR2 from the germline V gene are MDHEN and SYDVKM. The full variable domain, its missing parts supplied by reference TRBV28 and TRBJ2-2, is DVKVTQSSRYLVKRTGEKVFLECVQDMDHENMFWYRQDPGLGLRLIYFSYDVKMKEKGDIPEGYSVSREKKERFSLILESASTNQTSMYLCASRPTGGGGGELFFGEGSRLTVL.

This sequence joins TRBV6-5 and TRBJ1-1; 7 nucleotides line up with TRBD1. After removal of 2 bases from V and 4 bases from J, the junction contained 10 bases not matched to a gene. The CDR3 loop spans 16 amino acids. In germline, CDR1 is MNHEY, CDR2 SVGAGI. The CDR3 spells CASSYQPTGYSTEAFF. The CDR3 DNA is TGTGCCAGCAGTTACCAGCCGACAGGGTATAGCACTGAAGCTTTCTTT.

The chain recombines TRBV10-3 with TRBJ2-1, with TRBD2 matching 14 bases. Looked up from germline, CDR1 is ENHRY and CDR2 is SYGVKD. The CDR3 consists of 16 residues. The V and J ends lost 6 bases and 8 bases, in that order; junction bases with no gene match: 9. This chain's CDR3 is CAISVSGTSGSYEQFF. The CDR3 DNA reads TGTGCCATCAGCGTTTCCGGGACTAGCGGGAGTTATGAGCAGTTCTTC.

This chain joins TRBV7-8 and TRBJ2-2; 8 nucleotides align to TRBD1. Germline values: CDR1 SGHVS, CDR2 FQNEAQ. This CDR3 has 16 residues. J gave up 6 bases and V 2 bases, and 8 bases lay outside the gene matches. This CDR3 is CASSLFDRGMAGELFF. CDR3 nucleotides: TGTGCCAGCAGCTTATTCGACAGGGGAATGGCCGGGGAGCTGTTTTTT.

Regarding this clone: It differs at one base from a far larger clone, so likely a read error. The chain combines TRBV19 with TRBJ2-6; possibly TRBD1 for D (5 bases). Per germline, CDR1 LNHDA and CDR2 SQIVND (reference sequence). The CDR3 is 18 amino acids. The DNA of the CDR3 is TGTGCCAGTAGTAGTACGACAGCGCTGAGCTCTGGGGCCAGCGTCCTGACTTTC. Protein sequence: CASSSTTALSSGASVLTF.

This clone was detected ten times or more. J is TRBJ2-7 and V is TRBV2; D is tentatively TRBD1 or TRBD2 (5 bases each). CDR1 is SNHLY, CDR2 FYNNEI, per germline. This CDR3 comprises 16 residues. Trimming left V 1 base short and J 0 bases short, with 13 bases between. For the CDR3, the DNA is TGTGCCAGCAGTGAAGGGGTCGGGACGGCCTCCTACGAGCAGTACTTC. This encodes CASSEGVGTASYEQYF.

DNA for the CDR3: TGTGCCAGCAGTTTGTCGTGGGGCCCACGACAGCCCCAGCATTTT. Translated: CASSLSWGPRQPQHF. This chain connects TRBV27 to TRBJ1-5; D perhaps matches TRBD1 (5 bases). CDR3 length: 15 amino acids. Trimming left V 3 bases short and J 7 bases short, with 16 bases between. Germline V gene data show CDR1 as MNHEY and CDR2 as SMNVEV (reference sequence).

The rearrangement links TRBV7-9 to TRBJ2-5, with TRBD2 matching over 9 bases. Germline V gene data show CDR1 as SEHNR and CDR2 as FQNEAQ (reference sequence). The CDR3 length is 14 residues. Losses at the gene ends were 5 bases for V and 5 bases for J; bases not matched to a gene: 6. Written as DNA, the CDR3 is TGTGCCAGCAGCCTAGGGACTAGCATGGAGACCCAGTACTTC. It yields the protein CASSLGTSMETQYF.

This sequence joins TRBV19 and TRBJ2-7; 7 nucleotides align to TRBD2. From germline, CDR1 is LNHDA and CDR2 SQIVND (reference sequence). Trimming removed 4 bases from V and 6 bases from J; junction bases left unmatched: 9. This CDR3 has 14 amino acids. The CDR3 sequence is CASSNSGSTSEQYF. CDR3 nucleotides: TGTGCCAGTAGTAATAGCGGGTCTACTTCCGAGCAGTACTTC. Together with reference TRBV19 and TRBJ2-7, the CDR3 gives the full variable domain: DGGITQSPKYLFRKEGQNVTLSCEQNLNHDAMYWYRQDPGQGLRLIYYSQIVNDFQKGDIAEGYSVSREKKESFPLTVTSAQKNPTAFYLCASSNSGSTSEQYFGPGTRLTVT.